These T cell receptor beta chains were read from a single sample in a study of blood T cell repertoires in COVID-19. The repertoire was sequenced with immunoSEQ multiplex PCR; TCRdb's copy has only in-frame clones and lacks some. The sample contains roughly 350,000 clones, 80% to 90% of which appear only once. The sequencing sample was made of peripheral blood. The receptors come from a woman in her 50s with COVID-19, enrolled during active disease. CDR3s include the opening cysteine and the closing phenylalanine or tryptophan. A D gene is named only where the DNA matches it firmly. The size of a clone is reported for some rows only, either as once, few or many, or as a class for expanded clones.

>few|TRBV5-1|TRBJ1-6|TRBD1
CASSLDRGRNSPLHF
TGCGCCAGCAGCTTGGACAGGGGGAGGAATTCACCCCTCCACTTT
>once|TRBV25-1|TRBJ1-6|TRBD1
CASSERDRKNSPLHF
TGTGCCAGCAGTGAACGGGACAGGAAAAATTCACCCCTCCACTTT
>NA|TRBV6-6|TRBJ2-1|TRBD2
CGAGDSYNEQFF
TGTGGAGCGGGAGACTCCTACAATGAGCAGTTCTTC
>NA|TRBV5-4|TRBJ2-1|TRBD2
CASSLGSGRFTYNEQFF
TGTGCCAGCAGCTTGGGTAGCGGGAGATTCACCTACAATGAGCAGTTCTTC
>few|TRBV25-1|TRBJ1-6|NA
CASSAAGNSPLHF
TGTGCCAGCAGTGCTGCGGGCAATTCACCCCTCCACTTT
>few|TRBV6-2/TRBV6-3|TRBJ2-7|TRBD1
CASSHDRGYEQYF
TGTGCCAGCAGTCACGACAGGGGCTACGAGCAGTACTTC
>NA|TRBV19|TRBJ2-3|TRBD1
CASSDPGTGGTDTQYF
TGTGCCAGTAGTGATCCAGGGACAGGGGGCACAGATACGCAGTATTTT
>NA|TRBV19|TRBJ2-3|TRBD1
CASSIEGQGGPDTQYF
TGTGCCAGTAGTATAGAGGGACAGGGGGGGCCCGATACGCAGTATTTT
>NA|TRBV5-4|TRBJ2-7|TRBD2
CASSSGLANYEQYF
TGTGCCAGCAGCTCCGGACTAGCCAACTACGAGCAGTACTTC
>few|TRBV6-1|TRBJ2-7|NA
CASSEVPGTGEQYF
TGTGCCAGCAGTGAAGTCCCGGGGACTGGCGAGCAGTACTTC
>NA|TRBV11-3|TRBJ1-2|NA
CASSAQGYGYTF
TGTGCCAGCAGCGCACAGGGTTATGGCTACACCTTC
>NA|TRBV7-2|TRBJ1-1|TRBD1
CASRLNRGLNTEAFF
TGTGCCAGCAGGCTGAACAGGGGACTGAACACTGAAGCTTTCTTT